The rows below give T cell receptor beta chains drawn from one sample of a study of T cell changes during pregnancy in multiple sclerosis. The assay was immunoSEQ multiplex PCR, and TCRdb's table has in-frame clones only and misses some. The table shows about 44,000 clones, with 89% occurring only once. The sample here was CD4+ T cells from peripheral blood mononuclear cells, taken after pregnancy. These receptors all come from a female donor with multiple sclerosis, enrolled in a pregnancy study. The CDR3 runs from the conserved cysteine through the conserved F or W. D genes are given only for firm matches. Where a row states a size, it is once, few, many or the class of an expanded clone; other rows omit it.

>.|TRBV5-1|TRBJ1-4|.
CASWGDSATNEKLFF
TGCGCCAGCTGGGGAGATAGTGCAACTAATGAAAAACTGTTTTTT
>few|TRBV5-1|TRBJ1-1|TRBD1
CASSLQGAVTEAFF
TGCGCCAGCAGCTTACAGGGGGCCGTCACTGAAGCTTTCTTT
>once|TRBV5-1|TRBJ2-2|.
CASSFSGELFF
TGCGCCAGCAGCTTTAGCGGGGAGCTGTTTTTT
>.|TRBV28|TRBJ2-7|TRBD1
CASSLGQGSYF
TGTGCCAGCAGTCTGGGACAGGGTTCGTACTTC
>.|TRBV11-1|TRBJ2-1|.
CASSFEYEQFF
TGTGCCAGCAGCTTCGAGTATGAGCAGTTCTTC
>few|TRBV15|TRBJ2-3|TRBD2
CATSNSGRVADTQYF
TGTGCCACATCTAATAGCGGGAGGGTTGCAGATACGCAGTATTTT
>once|TRBV18|TRBJ2-1|TRBD2
CASSLLTGLVPNEQFF
TGTGCCAGCTCACTCCTGACGGGACTAGTCCCCAATGAGCAGTTCTTC
>.|TRBV5-6|TRBJ2-1|TRBD2
CASSPRETIYNEQFF
TGTGCCAGCAGCCCGCGGGAGACGATCTACAATGAGCAGTTCTTC
>.|TRBV29-1|TRBJ1-4|TRBD1
CSACRDRANEKLFF
TGCAGCGCTTGCCGGGACAGGGCTAATGAAAAACTGTTTTTT
>.|TRBV5-1|TRBJ1-5|TRBD1
CASSSQGAGQPQHF
TGCGCCAGCAGCTCACAGGGGGCGGGACAGCCCCAGCATTTT
>.|TRBV10-2|TRBJ2-7|TRBD2
CASSRRTSGTLEGDEQYF
TGCGCCAGCAGTAGAAGGACTAGCGGGACTCTCGAGGGCGACGAGCAGTACTTC
>.|TRBV11-3|TRBJ2-1|TRBD2
CASSLGSGSSYNEQFF
TGTGCCAGCAGCTTAGGTAGCGGGAGCTCCTACAATGAGCAGTTCTTC
>.|TRBV6-1|TRBJ1-1|.
CASRQQGNTEAFF
TGTGCCAGCAGGCAACAGGGGAACACTGAAGCTTTCTTT
>.|TRBV5-1|TRBJ2-7|TRBD2
CASGTTQYEQYF
TGCGCCAGCGGGACTACCCAATACGAGCAGTACTTC
>.|TRBV10-3|TRBJ2-1|TRBD1
CAISEGTGVVNEQFF
TGTGCCATCAGTGAGGGGACAGGGGTTGTGAATGAGCAGTTCTTC
>once|TRBV7-2|TRBJ2-5|.
CASSLDLEYQETQYF
TGTGCCAGCAGCTTAGACTTGGAGTACCAAGAGACCCAGTACTTC
>.|TRBV4-1|TRBJ2-3|TRBD2
CASSHGTSGLHTDTQYF
TGCGCCAGCAGCCATGGGACTAGCGGACTCCACACAGATACGCAGTATTTT
>.|TRBV2|TRBJ2-7|TRBD2
CASSRGGTSGYEQYF
TGTGCCAGCAGTCGCGGAGGGACTAGCGGTTACGAGCAGTACTTC
>once|TRBV18|TRBJ2-7|TRBD2
CASSPSLGDYGYEQYF
TGTGCCAGCTCACCGAGCCTAGGGGACTATGGCTACGAGCAGTACTTC
>.|TRBV10-3|TRBJ1-1|.
CAIRRAENTEAFF
TGTGCCATCCGCCGTGCAGAGAACACTGAAGCTTTCTTT
>.|TRBV9|TRBJ2-3|.
CASSVGADTQYF
TGTGCCAGCAGCGTGGGAGCAGATACGCAGTATTTT
>.|TRBV4-2|TRBJ2-1|TRBD2
CASSQFSGSGYNEQFF
TGTGCCAGCAGCCAATTTAGCGGGAGCGGCTACAATGAGCAGTTCTTC
>.|TRBV7-2|TRBJ2-5|TRBD1
CASSRDRGLETQYF
TGTGCCAGCAGCCGGGACAGGGGGCTTGAGACCCAGTACTTC
>.|TRBV5-6|TRBJ2-7|.
CASSLVSYRSYEQYF
TGTGCCAGCAGCTTGGTTAGTTACCGTTCTTACGAGCAGTACTTC
>.|TRBV18|TRBJ1-3|.
CASSPIQTGSGNTIYF
TGTGCCAGCTCACCGATTCAGACAGGCTCTGGAAACACCATATATTTT
>.|TRBV19|TRBJ2-5|.
CASSIVSRALSGTQYF
TGTGCCAGTAGTATAGTATCGCGGGCCCTAAGTGGGACCCAGTACTTC
>.|TRBV7-2|TRBJ2-7|TRBD1
CASSLLSGGNPYEQYF
TGTGCCAGCAGCTTACTTTCAGGGGGCAACCCCTACGAGCAGTACTTC
>.|TRBV6-5|TRBJ2-5|TRBD2
CASSQTSGNQETQYF
TGTGCCAGCAGCCAAACTAGCGGGAATCAAGAGACCCAGTACTTC
>.|TRBV19|TRBJ1-2|TRBD1
CASTPSTGAGYGYTF
TGTGCCAGTACCCCCTCGACAGGGGCGGGCTATGGCTACACCTTC
>.|TRBV28|TRBJ2-6|.
CASSPNRPGVSGANVLTF
TGTGCCAGCAGTCCAAACAGACCGGGGGTCTCTGGGGCCAACGTCCTGACTTTC
>few|TRBV6-5|TRBJ2-7|.
CASSAGRSYEQYF
TGTGCCAGCTCGGCAGGGAGGTCCTACGAGCAGTACTTC
>.|TRBV7-9|TRBJ2-2|.
CATPRSFTNTGELFF
TGTGCCACGCCTCGTAGCTTTACGAACACCGGGGAGCTGTTTTTT
>.|TRBV13|TRBJ2-2|.
CASRSLTDTGELFF
TGTGCCAGCAGATCACTAACGGACACCGGGGAGCTGTTTTTT
>.|TRBV19|TRBJ2-2|TRBD1
CASRIKSGGSDTGELFF
TGTGCCAGTAGAATAAAGTCAGGGGGCTCCGACACCGGGGAGCTGTTTTTT
>.|TRBV6-6|TRBJ1-1|TRBD1
CASRGDRGNTEAFF
TGTGCCAGCAGGGGGGACAGGGGGAACACTGAAGCTTTCTTT
>.|TRBV2|TRBJ2-5|.
CASTVLGDLETQYF
TGTGCCAGCACCGTACTAGGGGACTTGGAGACCCAGTACTTC
>once|TRBV5-1|TRBJ2-1|.
CASSPEVAYNEQFF
TGCGCCAGCAGCCCGGAGGTAGCCTACAATGAGCAGTTCTTC
>.|TRBV2|TRBJ2-1|TRBD2
CASRDTSGGYYNEQFF
TGTGCCAGCAGGGACACTAGCGGGGGATACTACAATGAGCAGTTCTTC
>.|TRBV5-1|TRBJ2-1|.
CASSLVRTNLDNEQFF
TGCGCCAGCAGCTTGGTCCGGACAAACCTTGACAATGAGCAGTTCTTC
>.|TRBV7-7|TRBJ1-3|.
CASSANFMPSGNTIYF
TGTGCCAGCAGCGCCAACTTCATGCCCTCTGGAAACACCATATATTTT
>.|TRBV5-1|TRBJ1-1|.
CASSLDRRSGGTFF
TGCGCCAGCAGCTTGGACAGGCGGTCTGGGGGGACTTTCTTT
>few|TRBV6-5|TRBJ1-1|.
CASSEQVNTEAFF
TGTGCCAGCAGTGAACAGGTCAACACTGAAGCTTTCTTT
>.|TRBV7-9|TRBJ2-1|TRBD2
CASSLRASGGNEQFF
TGTGCCAGCAGCTTAAGGGCTAGCGGAGGCAATGAGCAGTTCTTC
>once|TRBV2|TRBJ2-3|TRBD2
CASSVSGMTDTQYF
TGTGCCAGCAGTGTAAGCGGGATGACAGATACGCAGTATTTT
>.|TRBV11-2|TRBJ2-7|.
CASSPSVEQYF
TGTGCCAGCAGCCCGTCCGTCGAGCAGTACTTC